A selection of T cell receptor beta chains follows, all from one sample in a study of human T cells and chemical hapten exposure. TCRdb re-derived calls from the RACE reads in MiXCR, one entry per CDR3 protein. Altogether a few hundred thousand distinct CDR3 sequences are present, 5% to 6.5% being singletons, with the ten largest covering about 7.7%. The input for sequencing was whole blood, taken in connection with sensitization to the hapten diphenylcyclopropenone (DPC). The origin of the receptors is a woman younger than 35 with alopecia areata. Some clones in this sample may be carry-over from other donors' samples. CDR3s include the opening cysteine and the closing phenylalanine or tryptophan. Each record gives: clone size, D gene, V gene, J gene, CDR3 protein, CDR3 DNA. A D gene is named only where the DNA matches it firmly. Not every row has a clone size; where given, it reads once, few, many or a size class.

>many|-|TRBV6-5|TRBJ2-5
CASSYSSGVQAQYF
TGTGCCAGCAGTTACAGCTCGGGCGTTCAGGCCCAGTACTTC
>many|-|TRBV7-9|TRBJ2-3
CASSLVGKFTDTQYF
TGTGCCAGCAGCTTAGTCGGAAAATTCACAGATACGCAGTATTTT
>few|TRBD1|TRBV12-3/TRBV12-4|TRBJ1-2
CASSSAPTGTGGGGYTF
TGTGCCAGCAGCTCTGCCCCGACCGGGACAGGGGGCGGTGGCTACACCTTC
>-|TRBD2|TRBV20-1|TRBJ2-7
CSARLAGEQYF
TGCAGTGCCAGACTAGCTGGCGAGCAGTACTTC
>-|-|TRBV3-1|TRBJ1-6
CASSQDLGAHSNSPLHF
TGTGCCAGCAGCCAAGATTTGGGGGCCCACTCTAATTCACCCCTCCACTTT
>-|-|TRBV10-3|TRBJ1-4
CAISESNEKLFF
TGTGCCATCAGTGAGTCGAATGAAAAACTGTTTTTT
>few|-|TRBV5-1|TRBJ1-1
CASSFVSMNTEAFF
TGCGCCAGCAGCTTTGTTTCGATGAACACTGAAGCTTTCTTT
>-|-|TRBV6-2/TRBV6-3|TRBJ1-2
CASSYGFEGSGGYTF
TGTGCCAGCAGTTACGGATTCGAGGGATCAGGCGGCTACACCTTC
>many|TRBD1|TRBV18|TRBJ1-5
CASSPNRGQGNQPQHF
TGTGCCAGCTCACCTAACAGGGGGCAGGGCAATCAGCCCCAGCATTTT
>few|-|TRBV28|TRBJ2-7
CASSFSQGGYEQYF
TGTGCCAGCAGTTTTTCACAGGGCGGCTACGAGCAGTACTTC
>many|TRBD2|TRBV7-2|TRBJ2-3
CASSLVAGGIDTQYF
TGTGCCAGCAGCTTAGTAGCGGGGGGAATAGATACGCAGTATTTT
>few|-|TRBV12-3/TRBV12-4|TRBJ1-1
CASSFTAANTEAFF
TGTGCCAGCAGTTTTACAGCTGCGAACACTGAAGCTTTCTTT
>-|-|TRBV11-1|TRBJ2-1
CASSLWGTSNEQFF
TGTGCCAGCAGCTTATGGGGGACAAGCAATGAGCAGTTCTTC
>many|TRBD1|TRBV27|TRBJ1-2
CASRGTGEGGYTF
TGTGCCAGCAGGGGGACAGGGGAAGGCGGCTACACCTTC
>-|-|TRBV6-5|TRBJ2-6
CASSYFKAGANVLTF
TGTGCCAGCAGTTATTTTAAGGCTGGGGCCAACGTCCTGACTTTC
>few|-|TRBV12-3/TRBV12-4|TRBJ1-5
CASSLFSSQPQHF
TGTGCCAGCAGTTTATTCAGTAGTCAGCCCCAGCATTTT
>-|TRBD2|TRBV15|TRBJ2-3
CATSREASGGAMDTQYF
TGTGCCACCAGCAGAGAGGCTAGCGGGGGGGCCATGGATACGCAGTATTTT
>many|-|TRBV29-1|TRBJ1-1
CSVGQGYTEAFF
TGCAGCGTTGGGCAGGGGTACACTGAAGCTTTCTTT
>-|-|TRBV10-3|TRBJ1-2
CAIRDPRRINYGYTF
TGTGCCATCAGGGACCCAAGAAGAATTAACTATGGCTACACCTTC
>few|-|TRBV20-1|TRBJ2-1
CSAKGGADYNEQFF
TGCAGTGCAAAGGGGGGGGCCGATTACAATGAGCAGTTCTTC
>many|-|TRBV4-3|TRBJ1-6
CASSHRGENSPLHF
TGCGCCAGCAGCCACAGGGGTGAGAATTCACCCCTCCACTTT
>many|-|TRBV7-9|TRBJ1-1
CASSLVTRGTEAFF
TGTGCCAGCAGCTTAGTCACTAGGGGTACTGAAGCTTTCTTT
>few|TRBD1|TRBV6-2/TRBV6-3|TRBJ2-5
CASQPGQGWKTQYF
TGTGCCAGCCAACCGGGACAGGGGTGGAAGACCCAGTACTTC
>many|TRBD1|TRBV7-9|TRBJ2-7
CASSSYRGLGEQYF
TGTGCCAGCAGCTCATACAGGGGGCTGGGAGAGCAGTACTTC
>few|-|TRBV18|TRBJ1-2
CASSPPAQGMYGYTF
TGTGCCAGCTCACCCCCGGCTCAGGGGATGTATGGCTACACCTTC
>few|-|TRBV4-3|TRBJ1-6
CASSQNRSPLHF
TGCGCCAGCAGCCAAAACAGGTCACCCCTCCACTTT
>many|-|TRBV29-1|TRBJ2-5
CSAQAGVQETQYF
TGCAGCGCCCAGGCAGGGGTACAAGAGACCCAGTACTTC
>few|-|TRBV6-2/TRBV6-3|TRBJ2-3
CASSYSVLAASTDTQYF
TGTGCCAGCAGTTACTCCGTTCTAGCTGCTAGCACAGATACGCAGTATTTT
>-|-|TRBV20-1|TRBJ2-1
CSAWGPRGGEQFF
TGCAGTGCGTGGGGTCCTAGGGGTGGTGAGCAGTTCTTC
>few|-|TRBV6-1|TRBJ2-2
CASRGTPNTGELFF
TGTGCCAGCAGGGGGACACCGAACACCGGGGAGCTGTTTTTT
>-|-|TRBV4-3|TRBJ1-2
CASSQTLGGNYGYTF
TGCGCCAGCAGCCAAACTTTAGGGGGAAACTATGGCTACACCTTC
>few|-|TRBV9|TRBJ2-1
CASSRSGWDNEQFF
TGTGCCAGCAGCCGGAGCGGGTGGGACAATGAGCAGTTCTTC
>-|TRBD1|TRBV6-1|TRBJ2-2
CASSEPGGAGTGELFF
TGTGCCAGCAGCGAACCAGGGGGCGCGGGTACCGGGGAGCTGTTTTTT
>many|-|TRBV4-1|TRBJ1-3
CASSQDHSGNTIYF
TGCGCCAGCAGCCAAGACCACTCTGGAAACACCATATATTTT
>many|TRBD2|TRBV12-3/TRBV12-4|TRBJ2-1
CASSSSLAVFAKFF
TGTGCCAGCAGTTCCTCACTAGCGGTCTTCGCAAAGTTCTTC
>few|-|TRBV12-3/TRBV12-4|TRBJ2-3
CASTPSAGTQYF
TGTGCCAGCACTCCAAGCGCCGGTACGCAGTATTTT
>few|TRBD2|TRBV9|TRBJ2-3
CASSGYYSGGLLNTQYF
TGTGCCAGCAGCGGCTACTATAGCGGGGGGCTTCTTAATACGCAGTATTTT
>many|-|TRBV4-2|TRBJ1-4
CASSQVGGATNEKLFF
TGTGCCAGCAGCCAAGTGGGAGGGGCAACTAATGAAAAACTGTTTTTT
>few|-|TRBV20-1|TRBJ2-2
CSASSGSTGELFF
TGCAGTGCTAGCTCAGGGTCCACCGGGGAGCTGTTTTTT
>many|TRBD1|TRBV7-2|TRBJ1-1
CASSIGTGLGNTEAFF
TGTGCCAGCAGCATTGGGACAGGTCTCGGGAACACTGAAGCTTTCTTT
>many|-|TRBV12-3/TRBV12-4|TRBJ2-5
CASGIAVTQYF
TGTGCCAGCGGAATAGCGGTGACCCAGTACTTC
>few|TRBD1|TRBV6-6|TRBJ1-6
CASSYSTGPGWALHF
TGTGCCAGCAGTTACTCGACAGGGCCGGGTTGGGCCCTCCACTTT
>few|-|TRBV7-2|TRBJ1-2
CASSLRGGGGYTF
TGTGCCAGCAGCTTACGTGGGGGCGGTGGCTACACCTTC
>few|-|TRBV28|TRBJ1-2
CASSRYGTLLNYGYTF
TGTGCCAGCAGTCGCTACGGGACGCTACTTAACTATGGCTACACCTTC
>many|-|TRBV4-2|TRBJ1-1
CASSQAVGTNTEAFF
TGTGCCAGCAGCCAAGCTGTGGGAACAAACACTGAAGCTTTCTTT
>-|TRBD1|TRBV18|TRBJ2-1
CASSPGQGTHNEQFF
TGTGCCAGCTCACCGGGACAGGGGACCCACAATGAGCAGTTCTTC
>few|-|TRBV7-9|TRBJ1-2
CASSQGFGAGYGYTF
TGTGCCAGCAGCCAGGGATTCGGGGCTGGGTATGGCTACACCTTC
>-|-|TRBV20-1|TRBJ2-7
CSARGPPLYEQYF
TGCAGTGCTAGGGGGCCACCGCTCTACGAGCAGTACTTC
>few|-|TRBV6-2/TRBV6-3|TRBJ2-3
CASSYPTGSVLRTDTQYF
TGTGCCAGCAGTTACCCAACGGGAAGTGTTCTTCGCACAGATACGCAGTATTTT
>many|-|TRBV28|TRBJ2-7
CASSFSPDVGQLYF
TGTGCCAGCAGTTTTTCCCCGGACGTAGGCCAATTGTACTTC
>many|TRBD1|TRBV7-2|TRBJ2-7
CASSLGHRGYEQYF
TGTGCCAGCAGCTTAGGGCACAGGGGGTACGAGCAGTACTTC
>-|-|TRBV7-9|TRBJ1-1
CASSLLWGGNTEAFF
TGTGCCAGCAGCTTACTTTGGGGCGGAAACACTGAAGCTTTCTTT